Each of the 8 T cell receptor beta chains below was sequenced from the same sample in a study of Tregs in tolerant kidney transplant recipients (dated by TCRdb to the late 2010s). The library relied on the immunoSEQ multiplex PCR assay. TCRdb stores this immuneACCESS table with in-frame sequences only. Part of the clones is absent; in the studies checked, under half of the shortfall reflects unresolved V genes, and no reason is known for the rest. The sample records 80,000 to 90,000 clones, more than 90% of which are singletons. The top ten constitute approximately 4.8% of the sample. Sequenced sample: CD8+ T cells from blood. The origin of the receptors is a human donor in good health.

V gene TRBV9 combines with J gene TRBJ1-5; D remains ambiguous. V shed 7 bases and J shed 5 bases, with 4 bases lying between them. Germline CDR1 and CDR2: SGDLS and YYNGEE. CDR3 length equals 10 residues. The DNA of the CDR3 is TGTGCCAGCGGGGATCAGCCCCAGCATTTT. Protein product: CASGDQPQHF.

This chain uses TRBV11-2 with TRBJ1-1; D gene uncertain. The CDR3 is 16 residues long. V gave up 4 bases and J gave up 5 bases, with 20 bases separating them. In germline, CDR1 is SGHAT, CDR2 FQNNGV. CDR3 DNA: TGTGCCAGCAGCTCCAACCAACTGGTCGCCAGGACTGAAGCTTTCTTT. As protein: CASSSNQLVARTEAFF.

The chain is built from TRBV25-1 and TRBJ2-2; D is perhaps TRBD2 (6 bases). CDR3 length: 13 amino acids. V gave up 5 bases and J gave up 8 bases, with 12 bases separating them. Germline V gives CDR1 MGHDK, CDR2 SYGVNS. The DNA for the CDR3 is TGTGCCAGCAGTACCGGACTACTTGGGGAGCTGTTTTTT. This codes for CASSTGLLGELFF.

CDR3 in DNA: TGTGCCAGCAGCCAATCGATCGAGCAGTACTTC. This translates into CASSQSIEQYF. This rearrangement joins TRBV14 to TRBJ2-7; D gene ambiguous. Germline CDR1 SGHDN, CDR2 FVKESK. With 2 bases removed from V and 6 bases from J, the gap between germline ends came to 5 bases. The CDR3 sequence is 11 residues long.

V and J are TRBV11-2 and TRBJ1-1; D unresolved. V lost 1 base and J lost 1, with 7 bases in between. Looked up from germline, CDR1 is SGHAT and CDR2 is FQNNGV. The CDR3 has 14 residues. This chain's CDR3 is CASSLGLQNTEAFF. CDR3 bases: TGTGCCAGCAGCTTAGGACTACAGAACACTGAAGCTTTCTTT. Based on the CDR3 plus reference TRBV11-2 and TRBJ1-1, the full variable domain is EAGVAQSPRYKIIEKRQSVAFWCNPISGHATLYWYQQILGQGPKLLIQFQNNGVVDDSQLPKDRFSAERLKGVDSTLKIQPAKLEDSAVYLCASSLGLQNTEAFFGQGTRLTVV.

This clone showed up just a few times. The sample carries other DNA sequences with the same CDR3. The gene calls are TRBV27 and TRBJ2-1; D possibly corresponds to TRBD1 (6 bases). The germline gives CDR1 MNHEY, CDR2 SMNVEV (reference sequence). V lost 3 bases and J lost 6, with 9 bases in between. This CDR3 region has 13 residues. The CDR3 DNA sequence: TGTGCCAGCAGTTTCGTGGGGGCCAATGAGCAGTTCTTC. Translating it yields CASSFVGANEQFF.

The chain carries TRBV5-1 and TRBJ2-1, with 12 bases that match TRBD2. The V and J ends lost 2 bases and 6 bases, in that order; junction bases with no gene match: 12. The CDR3 covers 18 residues. CDR1 SGHRS and CDR2 YFSETQ come from the germline V gene. CDR3 region: CASSFFDISLAGGNEQFF. The CDR3 DNA sequence: TGCGCCAGCAGCTTTTTCGATATTTCACTAGCGGGGGGCAATGAGCAGTTCTTC.

This clone was seen once. The rearrangement joins TRBV15 to TRBJ1-1; D is unclear. CDR1 and CDR2 from the germline V gene are LNHNV and YYDKDF (reference sequence). The CDR3 totals 11 residues. V dropped 3 bases and J dropped 5 bases, with 4 bases sitting between them. CDR3 bases: TGTGCCACCAGCAGGGGAACTGAAGCTTTCTTT. Translation: CATSRGTEAFF.